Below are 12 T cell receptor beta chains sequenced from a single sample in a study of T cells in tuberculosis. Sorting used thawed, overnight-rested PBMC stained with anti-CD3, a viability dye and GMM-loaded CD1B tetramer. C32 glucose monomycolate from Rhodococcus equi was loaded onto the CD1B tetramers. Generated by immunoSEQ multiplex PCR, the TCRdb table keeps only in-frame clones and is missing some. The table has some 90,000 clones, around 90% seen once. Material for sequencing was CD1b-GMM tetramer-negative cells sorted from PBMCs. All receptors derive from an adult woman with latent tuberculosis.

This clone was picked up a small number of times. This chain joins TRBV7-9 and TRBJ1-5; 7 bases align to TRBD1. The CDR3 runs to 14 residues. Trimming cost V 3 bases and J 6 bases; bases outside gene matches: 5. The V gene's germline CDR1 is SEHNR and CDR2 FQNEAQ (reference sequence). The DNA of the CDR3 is TGTGCCAGCAGCTTCGCAGGGGGTGGTCAGCCCCAGCATTTT. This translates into CASSFAGGGQPQHF.

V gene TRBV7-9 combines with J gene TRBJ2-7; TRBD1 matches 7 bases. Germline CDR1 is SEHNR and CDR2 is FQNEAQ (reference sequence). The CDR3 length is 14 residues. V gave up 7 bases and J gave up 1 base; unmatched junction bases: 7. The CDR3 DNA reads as TGTGCCAGCATCTCTCCGGGACAGTCCTACGAGCAGTACTTC. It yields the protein CASISPGQSYEQYF.

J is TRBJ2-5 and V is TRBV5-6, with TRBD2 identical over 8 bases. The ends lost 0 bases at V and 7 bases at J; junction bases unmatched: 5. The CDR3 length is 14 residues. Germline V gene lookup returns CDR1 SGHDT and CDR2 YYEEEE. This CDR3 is CASSLEDSGGTQYF. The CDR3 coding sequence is TGTGCCAGCAGCTTGGAGGACAGCGGGGGGACCCAGTACTTC.

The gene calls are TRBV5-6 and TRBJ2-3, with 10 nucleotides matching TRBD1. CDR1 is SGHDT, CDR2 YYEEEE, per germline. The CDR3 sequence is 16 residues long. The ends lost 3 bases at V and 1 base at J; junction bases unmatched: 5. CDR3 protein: CASSWRQGAGTDTQYF. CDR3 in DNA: TGTGCCAGCAGCTGGAGACAGGGGGCTGGCACAGATACGCAGTATTTT.

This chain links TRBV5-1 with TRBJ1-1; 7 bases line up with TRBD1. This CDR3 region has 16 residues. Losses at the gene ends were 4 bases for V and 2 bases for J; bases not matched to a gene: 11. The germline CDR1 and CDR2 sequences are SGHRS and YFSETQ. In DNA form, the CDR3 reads TGCGCCAGCAGCGAGGCCCACAGGGGCGAAAACACTGAAGCTTTCTTT. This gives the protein CASSEAHRGENTEAFF.

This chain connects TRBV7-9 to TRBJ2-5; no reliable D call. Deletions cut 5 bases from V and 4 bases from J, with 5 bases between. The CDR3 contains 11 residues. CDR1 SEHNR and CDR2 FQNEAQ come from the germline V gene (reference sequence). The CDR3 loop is CASSPLETQYF. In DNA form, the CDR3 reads TGTGCCAGCAGCCCACTAGAGACCCAGTACTTC.

CDR3 coding DNA: TGCGCCAGCTATCTAGCGGGAGAAGAGACCCAGTACTTC. This codes for CASYLAGEETQYF. The chain uses TRBV5-1 and TRBJ2-5; 10 bases are shared with TRBD2. This CDR3 comprises 13 residues. J was trimmed by 3 bases and V by 7 bases; bases with no gene match: 3. Germline-derived CDR1 and CDR2 are SGHRS and YFSETQ.

CDR3: CASSLFVTGYGYTF. CDR3 bases: TGTGCCAGCAGTTTATTTGTTACGGGCTATGGCTACACCTTC. The chain employs TRBV28 and TRBJ1-2; D not resolved. V was clipped by 1 base and J by 4 bases, with 10 bases between them. CDR1 and CDR2 (germline): MDHEN, SYDVKM. The CDR3 is 14 amino acids.

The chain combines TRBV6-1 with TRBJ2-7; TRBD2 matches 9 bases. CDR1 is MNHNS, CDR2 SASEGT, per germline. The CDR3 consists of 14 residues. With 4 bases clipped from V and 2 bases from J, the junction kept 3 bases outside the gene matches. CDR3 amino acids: CASSVAGGPYEQYF. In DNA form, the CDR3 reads TGTGCCAGCAGTGTCGCGGGGGGGCCCTACGAGCAGTACTTC.

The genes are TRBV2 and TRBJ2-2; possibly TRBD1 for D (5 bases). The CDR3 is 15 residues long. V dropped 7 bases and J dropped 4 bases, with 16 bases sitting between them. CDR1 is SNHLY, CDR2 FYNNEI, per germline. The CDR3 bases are TGTGCCAGCAAGGAAAAACAGGCCCCCACCGGGGAGCTGTTTTTT. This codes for CASKEKQAPTGELFF.

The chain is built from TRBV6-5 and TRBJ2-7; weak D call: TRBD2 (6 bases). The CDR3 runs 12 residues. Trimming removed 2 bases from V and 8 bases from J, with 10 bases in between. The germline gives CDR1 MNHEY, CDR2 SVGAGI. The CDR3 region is CASSYGLAKQYV. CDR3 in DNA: TGTGCCAGCAGTTACGGTCTAGCGAAGCAGTACGTC.

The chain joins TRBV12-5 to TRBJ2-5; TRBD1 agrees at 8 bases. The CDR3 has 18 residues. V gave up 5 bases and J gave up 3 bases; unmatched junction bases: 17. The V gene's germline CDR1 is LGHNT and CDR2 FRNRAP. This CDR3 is CASGADRDYKLVEETQYF. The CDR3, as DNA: TGTGCTAGTGGTGCGGACAGGGATTATAAATTAGTAGAAGAGACCCAGTACTTC.